This TCR beta chain was observed in a study of blood T cell repertoires in COVID-19. As for the study in general: From the United States, Italy and Spain came samples of acute and convalescent COVID-19. PBMCs, B-cell-depleted T cells, or T cells were the source of the cDNA or gDNA that made up the material.

In the original analysis: Counts of nucleated cells, estimated from reference gene primer amplification, were obtained. TCRdb's copy holds only in-frame clones and misses some; the assay was immunoSEQ multiplex PCR. That table gives V, J and clone size, and the DNA gave D and trimming. The sample lists 63,000 or so clones, about 81% occurring once. V was pared by 5 bases and J by 0 bases, with 10 bases of the junction left unmatched. CDR1 and CDR2 (germline): SEHNR, FQNEAQ (reference sequence). CDR3 size: 17 residues. This clone was counted once. This sequence joins TRBV7-9 and TRBJ2-1; TRBD1 matches 7 bases. The sequence came from a human donor in a cohort sampled during active COVID-19. Sequencing input: peripheral blood. The CDR3 bases are TGTGCCAGCAGCCATCGACAGGGCGATAGCTCCTACAATGAGCAGTTCTTC. Its protein product is CASSHRQGDSSYNEQFF. The variable domain in full, with the rest retrieved from reference TRBV7-9 and TRBJ2-1, is DTGVSQNPRHKITKRGQNVTFRCDPISEHNRLYWYRQTLGQGPEFLTYFQNEAQLEKSRLLSDRFSAERPKGSFSTLEIQRTEQGDSAMYLCASSHRQGDSSYNEQFFGPGTRLTVL.